This entry concerns a single T cell receptor (beta chain). This receptor's antigen is unknown. No per-base quality is available; no much larger clone lies one base away. Deletion took 7 bases off V and 1 base off J, with a span of 17 bases between the germline ends. Per the germline V gene (reference sequence), MNHEY is the CDR1 and SMNVEV is the CDR2. The CDR3 goes from the cysteine to the phenylalanine over 16 residues. Only the CDR3 DNA stays, 48 bases, in frame from base 1. The donors were healthy, HIV-negative adults with no recently reported acute infections or vaccinations. Every donor was a Caucasian adult residing in Nashville, Tennessee, USA. CD4+ T cells were enriched through magnetic negative selection, after which naive cells were positively selected on CD45RA and the remaining negative fraction served as the memory subset. After blood collection by leukapheresis, PBMCs were isolated using Ficoll-Histopaque density gradient centrifugation and then cryopreserved in the vapor phase of liquid nitrogen. Purity and quantity of every magnetically sorted T cell population were checked by analytical flow cytometry. Genomic DNA was isolated from every sorted fraction and measured by UV absorbance on a Nanodrop 2000c.

This entry is derived from a study of shared clonotypes between healthy human individuals (dated by TCRdb to the early 2020s). Broadly, across the study: The cohort comprised two women and a few men aged 18 to 49 years. Different laboratories and diverse techniques were used to prepare libraries and sequence TCR repertoires, to increase sequencing depth and limit assay-specific biases. For each donor, CD4 naive and CD4 memory were each run on three plates, CD8 naive on two plates, and CD8 memory on one plate. Between about 0.94 and 8.9 billion PBMCs per donor were obtained by leukapheresis. To estimate repertoire size and how much clonotypes are shared between individuals, the study performed deep sequencing of blood TCR repertoires from roughly five healthy adults.

Study-wide findings and limitations: Sharing across a few donors was observed for approximately 5% of naive CD4, 3% to 3.5% of naive CD8, around 2.5% of memory CD4, and around 0.4% of memory CD8 clonotypes. Sampling was limited to blood, and TCR repertoires in tissue likely differ from TCR repertoires in blood. Naive subsets generally had larger estimated clonotype richness than memory subsets. Because the study included only a small number of donors, the genetic and exposure-history diversity represented was limited. Incomplete sequencing was indicated by rarefaction of sorted-subset datasets, despite the large sequencing depth. Compared with non-shared clonotypes, the clonotypes found in all four sorted-subset donors had higher generation probabilities. Based on pairwise subsampling, the degree of clonotype sharing among donors was expected to be affected by sequencing depth.

TCR CDR3 regions were amplified from genomic DNA by multiplex PCR using the deep immunoSEQ assay. Extracted genomic DNA from each cell subset was distributed evenly across all wells of several immunoSEQ 96-well plates, and each plate was treated as a replicate. For sorted subsets, 200 to 250 ng of genomic DNA, equivalent to some 33,000 T cell genomes, went into each replicate PCR. Purified libraries were quantified with a Qubit 3.0 fluorometer, sized on a Bioanalyzer 2100, and re-quantified with the KAPA Library Quantification kit. Every immunoSEQ 96-well plate was sequenced on a separate single-read 150-cycle Illumina NextSeq 550 flow cell. As for the authors' bioinformatics: Because the immunoSEQ output held only junctional sequences and lacked quality scores, the filtering could not match the filtering applied to full-length reads. Sequences were annotated with PyIR, a Python wrapper for IgBLAST v1.9, using IMGT germline references to assign V/J genes and CDR3. Reads with weak V/J assignments (E-value above 1e-6), missing CDR3, stop codons, out-of-frame junctions, or ambiguous translated residues were removed. V3J clonotypes were defined as sequences sharing an identical inferred V gene, J gene, and CDR3 amino acid sequence. Percentage overlap between repertoires was calculated by dividing the number of shared unique clonotypes by the size of the smaller repertoire. Repertoire richness was assessed with RTK rarefaction, the Chao1 estimator, and Recon v2.1 estimates of unobserved clonotypes. OLGA was used to compute generation probabilities for all TCRbeta clonotypes that the gDNA method yielded from a few donors. In its TCRdb copy, this immuneACCESS table keeps in-frame sequences only and misses some clones. Where compared with another copy, unresolved V genes explain less than half of these, and the others have no known cause. D and trimming come from the DNA, and the V and J calls and clone size come from that table. For this sample there are 300,000 to 400,000 clones; about 73% appear just once. The ten largest clonotypes hold 10% of the sample.

The receptor was isolated from a man aged 25-45 years in good health. The sequencing input was memory CD4+ T cells sorted from blood. The cell subset or site label, read with the paper, signifies: CD45RA-negative fraction. The V and J segments used are TRBV27 and TRBJ2-1; the D gene remains uncertain. CDR3 reads: CASKAYLGRSYNEQFF. The base sequence is TGTGCCAGCAAGGCATATCTGGGAAGATCCTACAATGAGCAGTTCTTC.